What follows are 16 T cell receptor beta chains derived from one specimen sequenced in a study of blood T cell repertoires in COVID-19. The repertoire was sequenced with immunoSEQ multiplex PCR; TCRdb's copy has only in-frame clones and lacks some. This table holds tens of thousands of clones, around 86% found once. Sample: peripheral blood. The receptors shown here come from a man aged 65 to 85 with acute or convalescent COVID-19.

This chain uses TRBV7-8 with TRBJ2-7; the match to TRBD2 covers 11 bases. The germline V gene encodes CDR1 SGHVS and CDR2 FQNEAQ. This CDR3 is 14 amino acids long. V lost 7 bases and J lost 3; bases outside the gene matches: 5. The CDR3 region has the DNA TGTGCCAGCACCCTACTAGCGGGAGTCTACGAGCAGTACTTC. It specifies CASTLLAGVYEQYF.

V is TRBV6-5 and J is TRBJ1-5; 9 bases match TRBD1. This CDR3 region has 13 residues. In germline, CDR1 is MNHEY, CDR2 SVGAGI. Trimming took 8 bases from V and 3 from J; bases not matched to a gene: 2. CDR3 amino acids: CASRTGDNQPQHF. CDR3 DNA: TGTGCCAGCCGGACAGGGGACAATCAGCCCCAGCATTTT.

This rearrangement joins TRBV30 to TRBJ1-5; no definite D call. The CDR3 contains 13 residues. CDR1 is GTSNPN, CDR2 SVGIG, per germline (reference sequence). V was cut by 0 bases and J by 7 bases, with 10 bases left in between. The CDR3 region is CAWSVTLGQPQHF. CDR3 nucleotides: TGTGCCTGGAGTGTAACCCTGGGCCAGCCCCAGCATTTT.

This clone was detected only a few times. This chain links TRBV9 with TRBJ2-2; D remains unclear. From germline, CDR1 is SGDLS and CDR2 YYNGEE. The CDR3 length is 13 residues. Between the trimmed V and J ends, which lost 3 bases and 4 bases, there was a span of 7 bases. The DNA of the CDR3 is TGTGCCAGCAGCGCAGAAACCACCGGGGAGCTGTTTTTT. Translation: CASSAETTGELFF.

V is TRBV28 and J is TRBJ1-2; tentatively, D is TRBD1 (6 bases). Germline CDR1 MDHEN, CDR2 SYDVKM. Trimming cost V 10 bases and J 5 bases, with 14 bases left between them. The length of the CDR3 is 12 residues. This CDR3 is CATRTGFYGYTF. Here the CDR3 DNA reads TGTGCCACCCGAACAGGGTTTTATGGCTACACCTTC.

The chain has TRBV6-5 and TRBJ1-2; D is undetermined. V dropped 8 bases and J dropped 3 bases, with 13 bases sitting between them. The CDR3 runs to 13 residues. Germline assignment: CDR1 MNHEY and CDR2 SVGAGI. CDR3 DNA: TGTGCCAGCCTTTCAACAAGCGACTATGGCTACACCTTC. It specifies CASLSTSDYGYTF.

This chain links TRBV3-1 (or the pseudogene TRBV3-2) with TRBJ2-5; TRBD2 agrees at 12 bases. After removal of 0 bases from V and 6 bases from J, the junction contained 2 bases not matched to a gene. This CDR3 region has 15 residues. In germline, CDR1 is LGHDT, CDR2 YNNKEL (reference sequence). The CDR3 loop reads CASSQDLAGGKTQYF. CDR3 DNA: TGTGCCAGCAGCCAAGATCTAGCGGGGGGGAAGACCCAGTACTTC.

The CDR3 DNA is TGTGCCAGCAGCCATGCACTAGCGGGATTTATAGAGACCCAGTACTTC. Protein: CASSHALAGFIETQYF. The genes are TRBV14 and TRBJ2-5; 10 bases are a match to TRBD2. The CDR3 loop spans 16 amino acids. Germline trimming cut 3 bases from V and 4 bases from J; bases unmatched to any gene: 8. Germline assignment: CDR1 SGHDN and CDR2 FVKESK.

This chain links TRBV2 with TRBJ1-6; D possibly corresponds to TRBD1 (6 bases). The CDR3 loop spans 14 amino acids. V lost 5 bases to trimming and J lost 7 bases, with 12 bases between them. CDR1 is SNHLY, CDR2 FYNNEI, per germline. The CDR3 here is CASSPGGLNSPLHF. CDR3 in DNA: TGTGCCAGCAGTCCGGGGGGGCTCAATTCACCCCTCCACTTT.

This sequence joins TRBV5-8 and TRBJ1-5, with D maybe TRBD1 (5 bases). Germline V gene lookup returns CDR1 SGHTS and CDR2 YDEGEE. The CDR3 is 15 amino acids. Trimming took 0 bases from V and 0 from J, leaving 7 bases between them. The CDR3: CASSLGRDSNQPQHF. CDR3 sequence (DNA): TGTGCCAGCAGCTTGGGCAGGGATAGCAATCAGCCCCAGCATTTT.

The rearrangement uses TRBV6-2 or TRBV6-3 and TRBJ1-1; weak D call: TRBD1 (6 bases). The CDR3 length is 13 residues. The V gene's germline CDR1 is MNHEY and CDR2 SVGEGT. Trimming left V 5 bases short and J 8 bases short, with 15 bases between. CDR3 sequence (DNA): TGTGCCAGCAGTCGTCCCCCCGACAGGGAAGCTTTCTTT. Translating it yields CASSRPPDREAFF.

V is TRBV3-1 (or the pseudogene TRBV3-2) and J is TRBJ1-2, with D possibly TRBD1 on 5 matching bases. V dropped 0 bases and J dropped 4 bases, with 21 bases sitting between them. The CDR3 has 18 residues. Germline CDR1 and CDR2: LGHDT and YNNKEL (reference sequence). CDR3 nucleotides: TGTGCCAGCAGCCAAGACATCGGGACTGACAAGGGCATCTATGGCTACACCTTC. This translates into CASSQDIGTDKGIYGYTF.

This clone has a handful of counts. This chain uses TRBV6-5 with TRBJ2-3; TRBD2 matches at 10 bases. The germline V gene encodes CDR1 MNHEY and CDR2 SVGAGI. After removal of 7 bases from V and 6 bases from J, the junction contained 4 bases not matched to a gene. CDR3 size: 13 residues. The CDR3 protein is CASMLAGGDTQYF. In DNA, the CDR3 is TGTGCCAGCATGTTAGCGGGAGGTGATACGCAGTATTTT.

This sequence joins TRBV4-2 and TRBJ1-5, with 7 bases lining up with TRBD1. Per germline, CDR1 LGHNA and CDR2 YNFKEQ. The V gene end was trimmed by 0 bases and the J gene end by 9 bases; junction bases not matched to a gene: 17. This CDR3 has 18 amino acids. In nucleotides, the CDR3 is TGTGCCAGCAGCCAAGAAAACCCCGGGACAGTCCTAGGGTGGCCCCAGCATTTT. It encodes CASSQENPGTVLGWPQHF.

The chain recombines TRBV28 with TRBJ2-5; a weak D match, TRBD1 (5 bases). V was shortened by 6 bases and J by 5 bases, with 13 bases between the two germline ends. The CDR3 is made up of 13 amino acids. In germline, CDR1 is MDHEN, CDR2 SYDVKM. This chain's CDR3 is CASRPPGRETQYF. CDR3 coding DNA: TGTGCCAGCAGGCCGCCAGGGCGGGAGACCCAGTACTTC.

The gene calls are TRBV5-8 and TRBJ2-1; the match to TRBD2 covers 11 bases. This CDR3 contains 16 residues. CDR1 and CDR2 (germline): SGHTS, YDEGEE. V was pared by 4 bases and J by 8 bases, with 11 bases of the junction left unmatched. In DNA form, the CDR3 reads TGTGCCAGCAGCCCTATCACTAGCGGGAGTAACGATGAGCAGTTCTTC. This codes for CASSPITSGSNDEQFF.